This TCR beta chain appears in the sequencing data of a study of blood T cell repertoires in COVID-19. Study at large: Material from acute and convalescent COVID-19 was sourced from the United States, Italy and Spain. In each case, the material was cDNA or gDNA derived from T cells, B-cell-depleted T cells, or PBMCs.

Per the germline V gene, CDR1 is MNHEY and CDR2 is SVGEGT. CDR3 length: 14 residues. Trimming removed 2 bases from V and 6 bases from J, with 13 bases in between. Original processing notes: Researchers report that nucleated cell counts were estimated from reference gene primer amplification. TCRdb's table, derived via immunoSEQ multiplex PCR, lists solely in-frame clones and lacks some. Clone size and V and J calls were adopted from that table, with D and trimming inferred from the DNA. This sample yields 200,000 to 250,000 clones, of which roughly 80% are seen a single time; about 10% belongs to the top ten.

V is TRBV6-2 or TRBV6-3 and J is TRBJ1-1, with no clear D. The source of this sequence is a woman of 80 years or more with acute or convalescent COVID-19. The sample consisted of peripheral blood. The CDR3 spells CASSYGDLGAEAFF. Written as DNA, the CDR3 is TGTGCCAGCAGTTACGGAGACCTTGGCGCTGAAGCTTTCTTT.